This T cell receptor (beta chain) was sequenced during a study of T-cell reconstitution after alpha-beta-depleted transplantation in children (dated by TCRdb to between 2015 and 2016). Regarding the research as a whole: Using TCR repertoire profiling, the study quantitatively followed how T-cell immune reconstitution unfolded in children after TCRalphabeta/CD19-depleted allogeneic hematopoietic cell transplantation.

The CDR3 numbers 12 residues from cysteine through phenylalanine. The CDR3 DNA has 36 bases and is translated from base 1. CDR1 SNHLY and CDR2 FYNNEI are derived from the germline V gene. At the junction V is shortened by 6 bases and J by 10 bases, with 15 bases in between. This clonotype was found many times. What this receptor recognizes is not known. Base qualities were left out, and no much larger clone turns up one base away. The protocol used for the library was PCR. Sequencing was performed on an Illumina HiSeq 2500. To normalize quantification of the TCRbeta repertoire, the TCR libraries were built with molecular barcoding that relied on unique molecular identifiers. TCRdb cleaned the public reads at Q25 with fastp, built clones with MiXCR and kept in-frame beta chains. Each entry is one CDR3 protein sequence, shown with its most common DNA and genes. The sample contains a few hundred thousand distinct CDR3 sequences, 9.7% of them found a single time. About 5% of the sample comes from the top ten.

The sequence joins TRBV2 to TRBJ1-1; a tentative D call is TRBD1 (5 bases match). The sequencing here drew on PBMCs from the stem cell graft donor, taken from the stem cell graft. The origin of this receptor is a human donor who donated a stem cell graft to a child with SCID. The CDR3 sequence is CASREGMGGAFF. The DNA sequence reads TGTGCCAGCAGGGAGGGGATGGGGGGAGCTTTCTTT. The reference TRBV2 and TRBJ1-1 proteins fill in what lies around the CDR3, so the full variable domain reads EPEVTQTPSHQVTQMGQEVILRCVPISNHLYFYWYRQILGQKVEFLVSFYNNEISEKSEIFDDQFSVERPDGSNFTLKIRSTKLEDSAMYFCASREGMGGAFFGQGTRLTVV.